This T cell receptor beta chain derives from a study of blood T cell repertoires in COVID-19. About the research overall: Acute-phase and convalescent COVID-19 samples originated in the United States, Italy and Spain.

Clinical history reported by participants formed the basis on which cohorts were assigned. Donors in Cohort 3 counted as recovered after two negative PCRs, clearance, or symptom resolution. In the original workflow: The authors estimated nucleated cell counts from reference gene primer amplification. Clones were sequenced by immunoSEQ multiplex PCR, and TCRdb holds only the in-frame ones, with some missing. D and trimming come from the DNA, and the V and J calls and clone size come from that table. The top ten hold approximately 0.7% of the sample, which has approximately 490,000 clones, approximately 86% seen once. The sequenced material came from PBMCs or T cells enriched from blood (not recorded which). This TCR was sampled from a woman between 18 and 29 years old who had recovered from COVID-19.

As DNA, the CDR3 is TGCGCCAGCAGGGAAAGAATCGGAGGTGGTAATGAAAAACTGTTTTTT. Translated: CASRERIGGGNEKLFF. The V and J genes are TRBV5-1 and TRBJ1-4; D not certain. V was clipped by 5 bases and J by 4 bases, with 18 bases between them. In germline, CDR1 is SGHRS, CDR2 YFSETQ. This CDR3 spans 16 amino acids.